The clone carrying this T cell receptor (beta chain) came up many times. TCR beta VDJ and CDR3 profiles were obtained from a genomic DNA template. From the reads, TCRdb called clonotypes with MiXCR, one entry per CDR3 protein. The sample consists of some 160,000 distinct CDR3 sequences, roughly half of them appearing once. V was trimmed by 4 bases and J by 4 bases, leaving 20 bases between them. The CDR3 loop spans 15 amino acids. Germline V gene sequence: CDR1 SQVTM, CDR2 ANQGSEA. The data belong to a study of CD8+CD57+ T cells in acquired aplastic anemia. Across the whole study: The mean DNA yield obtained from sorted CD4+ and CD8+ cells came to 3 to 4 ug.

It was patients with CD8+CD57+ cell expansion by flow cytometry who were chosen for sequencing. Material for sequencing was sorted CD4+, CD8+, or CD8+CD57+ T cells (not recorded which) from PBMCs. This chain uses TRBV29-1 with TRBJ2-7, with TRBD2 as a possible D gene (5 bases). This clonotype was sampled from a human donor with aplastic anemia. CDR3 in DNA: TGCAGCGTTGGAAGTTCTCCGGCTAGCCAATACGAGCAGTACTTC. It is translated as CSVGSSPASQYEQYF.